Sequencing of this T cell receptor (beta chain) was carried out in a study of early T cells in non-severe SARS-CoV-2 infection. Study background: Sequencing was performed on bulk RNA from unsorted whole blood, leaving chains unpaired.

This clonotype was counted ten times or more. No antigen is known for it. Unique molecular identifiers were added to individual cDNA molecules. Each CDR3 protein gets one entry after TCRdb re-called the 5' RACE reads with MiXCR. The sample contains 80,000 or so distinct CDR3 sequences, approximately 10% of which appear only once. Findings and caveats of the study: There was a bias toward anti-spike CD8 responses in VDJdb matching, which missed private and CD4 specificities.

The specimen comprised whole blood, sampled at baseline. The sequence came from an adult who was a healthcare worker with PCR-confirmed SARS-CoV-2 infection or an uninfected control (not recorded which).

As DNA, the CDR3 is TGTGCCAGCAGTTCCGGGGGAGCCAAAAACATTCAGTACTTC. Amino acid sequence: CASSSGGAKNIQYF. The chain employs TRBV28 and TRBJ2-4; a possible D gene is TRBD2 (6 bases). V was cut by 4 bases and J by 0 bases, with 7 bases left in between. Germline V CDR1 and CDR2: MDHEN, SYDVKM. The CDR3 is made up of 14 amino acids.